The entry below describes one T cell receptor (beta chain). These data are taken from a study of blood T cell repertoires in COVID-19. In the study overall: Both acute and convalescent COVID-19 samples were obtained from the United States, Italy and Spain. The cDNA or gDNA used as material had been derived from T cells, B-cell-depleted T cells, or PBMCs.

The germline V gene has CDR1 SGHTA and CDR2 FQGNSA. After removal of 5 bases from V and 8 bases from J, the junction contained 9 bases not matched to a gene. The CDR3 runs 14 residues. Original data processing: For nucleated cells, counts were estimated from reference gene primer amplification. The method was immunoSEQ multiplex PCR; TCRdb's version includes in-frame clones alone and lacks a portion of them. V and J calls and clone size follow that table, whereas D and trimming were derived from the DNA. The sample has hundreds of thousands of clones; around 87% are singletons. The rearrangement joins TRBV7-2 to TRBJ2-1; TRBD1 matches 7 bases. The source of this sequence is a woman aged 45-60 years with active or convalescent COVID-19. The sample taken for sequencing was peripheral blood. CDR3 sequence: CASSIQGMGDEQFF. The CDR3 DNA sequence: TGTGCCAGCAGCATACAGGGGATGGGGGATGAGCAGTTCTTC.